The entry below describes one T cell receptor beta chain. This entry comes from a study of T cell responses to AZD1222 COVID-19 vaccine. This CDR3 contains 13 residues. V gave up 0 bases and J gave up 5 bases, with 7 bases separating them. Germline-derived CDR1 and CDR2 are WSHSY and SAAADI. The study pooled second doses at about 4 or about 12 weeks. Clones were sequenced by immunoSEQ multiplex PCR, and TCRdb holds only the in-frame ones, with some missing. The sample lists fewer than 120,000 clones; approximately 94% were seen once. The sequences come from peripheral blood, collected 28 days after the second AZD1222 dose. The chain employs TRBV10-2 and TRBJ1-1; perhaps TRBD1 as D (6 bases). The TCR comes from an adult who received the AZD1222 COVID-19 vaccine. CDR3 sequence: CASSESQGTEAFF. The DNA of the CDR3 is TGCGCCAGCAGTGAGTCCCAGGGGACTGAAGCTTTCTTT.